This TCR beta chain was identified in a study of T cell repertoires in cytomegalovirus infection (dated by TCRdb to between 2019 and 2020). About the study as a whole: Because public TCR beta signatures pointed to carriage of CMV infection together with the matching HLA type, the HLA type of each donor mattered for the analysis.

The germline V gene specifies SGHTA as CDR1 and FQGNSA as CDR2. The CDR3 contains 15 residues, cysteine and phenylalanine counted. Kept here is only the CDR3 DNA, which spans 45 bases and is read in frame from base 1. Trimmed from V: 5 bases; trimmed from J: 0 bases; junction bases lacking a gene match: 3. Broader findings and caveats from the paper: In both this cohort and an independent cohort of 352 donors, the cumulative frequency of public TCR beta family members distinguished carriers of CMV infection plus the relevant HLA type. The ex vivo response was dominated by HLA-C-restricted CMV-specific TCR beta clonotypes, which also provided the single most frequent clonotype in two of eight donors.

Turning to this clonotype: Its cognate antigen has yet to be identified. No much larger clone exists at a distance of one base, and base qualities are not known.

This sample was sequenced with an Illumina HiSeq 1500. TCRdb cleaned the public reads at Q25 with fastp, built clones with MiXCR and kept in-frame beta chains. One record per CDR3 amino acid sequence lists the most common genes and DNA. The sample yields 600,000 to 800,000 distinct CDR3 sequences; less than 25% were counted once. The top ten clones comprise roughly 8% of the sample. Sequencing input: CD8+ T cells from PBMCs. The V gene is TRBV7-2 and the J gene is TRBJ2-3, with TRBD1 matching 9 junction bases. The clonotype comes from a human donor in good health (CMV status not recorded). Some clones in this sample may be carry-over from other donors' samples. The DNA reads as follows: TGTACCAGCAGCCTGGGACAGGGAAGCACAGATACGCAGTATTTT. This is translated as CTSSLGQGSTDTQYF.